This TCR beta chain derives from a study of blood T cell dynamics during melanoma immunotherapy. This CDR3 has 21 residues. V lost 3 bases to trimming and J lost 7 bases; unmatched junction nucleotides: 27. Germline assignment: CDR1 MDHEN and CDR2 SYDVKM. As for this clone: The antigen remains undetermined.

Whole-study findings and limits: Whether repertoire-driving clones were melanoma-specific could not be determined.

The data were produced by immunoSEQ multiplex PCR, yet TCRdb's version contains in-frame clones alone and is incomplete. The repertoire holds more than 10,000 clones, with about 81% as singletons. The time point: pre-treatment baseline. No patient had earlier systemic cancer treatment, concurrent immunosuppressants, or another active cancer. The receptor comes from a human donor with melanoma. The source was blood, collected from a patient treated with checkpoint blockade. This chain uses TRBV28 with TRBJ1-5; 7 bases match TRBD1. CDR3 amino acids: CASSFRPEPGKNRGRWQPQHF. As DNA, the CDR3 is TGTGCCAGCAGTTTTCGGCCAGAACCGGGGAAAAACAGGGGCCGTTGGCAGCCCCAGCATTTT.